The rows below give T cell receptor beta chains drawn from one sample of a study of metastatic and nonmetastatic thyroid tumors. TCRdb re-clonotyped the PCR reads via MiXCR. The profile shows 7,500 to 10,000 clones, about a tenth of them singletons. Material: tumor tissue. The source is a female donor with papillary thyroid cancer or a benign thyroid nodule (not recorded which). Some clones in this sample may be carry-over from other donors' samples. The CDR3 runs from the conserved cysteine through the conserved F or W.

cdr3_length j_call v_call cdr3_aa
12 TRBJ2-7 TRBV7-2 CASSQLEYEQYF
15 TRBJ2-1 TRBV20-1 CSASVTSGVVNEQFF
17 TRBJ2-3 TRBV20-1 CSARGPAGGRASDTQYF
16 TRBJ2-7 TRBV9 CASSVGAGQGIGEAYF
16 TRBJ1-3 TRBV9 CASSVDPGFPGNTIYF
16 TRBJ1-2 TRBV6-1 CASSTTGGAGGCGYTF
15 TRBJ1-3 TRBV14 CASSRDSFSGNTIYF
17 TRBJ2-1 TRBV27 CASSPWILAGLNNEQFF
15 TRBJ2-3 TRBV20-1 CSASKTSGGPDTQYF
18 TRBJ2-4 TRBV14 CASSQVGASGQGVNIQYF
19 TRBJ2-4 TRBV28 CASRPALGTGFNGKNIQYF
15 TRBJ2-5 TRBV2 CASSEARAGKETQYF
17 TRBJ2-2 TRBV20-1 CSARDEAGGPNTGELFF
16 TRBJ1-1 TRBV11-2 CASSLLSGSVNTEAFF
12 TRBJ1-2 TRBV6-1 CASIRTGGCYTF
16 TRBJ2-1 TRBV20-1 CSARGVLAGIYNEQFF
13 TRBJ1-2 TRBV3-1 CASRQDGRVGYTF
14 TRBJ2-1 TRBV7-9 CASSLAGGAYEQFF
11 TRBJ2-7 TRBV20-1 CSANFYNEQYF
14 TRBJ1-1 TRBV13 CASSFRGLGTEAFF
17 TRBJ2-2 TRBV4-2 CASSQIASGVGTGELFF
14 TRBJ1-5 TRBV10-2 CASSAGRGSQPQHF
13 TRBJ2-1 TRBV7-7 CASSFTGNNEQFF
16 TRBJ1-6 TRBV20-1 CSARVGGTRVGSPLHF
15 TRBJ2-1 TRBV27 CASSGLAGVYNEQFF
12 TRBJ1-6 TRBV7-9 CASSYGNSPLHF
14 TRBJ2-4 TRBV5-1 CASSGGGQGNIQYF
15 TRBJ1-2 TRBV6-5 CASSYSTGDGYGYTF
14 TRBJ2-1 TRBV7-6 CASSSDRIYNEQFF
16 TRBJ2-3 TRBV9 CASSVEATGSTDTQYF
12 TRBJ2-1 TRBV3-1 CASSKIDNEQFF
14 TRBJ1-1 TRBV7-8 CASSSVQGGAEAFF
14 TRBJ2-3 TRBV2 CRPVLRGGPDTQYF
16 TRBJ1-2 TRBV2 CASSTRDSSAGGGYTF
17 TRBJ2-4 TRBV12-5 CASGFVSGRALVYIQYF
14 TRBJ2-2 TRBV3-1 CASSLSGPAGELFF
14 TRBJ2-2 TRBV6-2/TRBV6-3 CASTGHINTGELFF
12 TRBJ1-1 TRBV10-2 CASRGVNTEAFF
15 TRBJ2-7 TRBV20-1 CSASPAGQGLYEQYF
15 TRBJ1-4 TRBV28 CASSPPQGHDEKLFF
14 TRBJ1-1 TRBV11-2 CASSPGRLNTEAFF